This is a list of T cell receptor beta chains from one sample in a study of memory CD4+ T cells and cytomegalovirus serostatus. Using immunoSEQ multiplex PCR, the repertoire was profiled, and TCRdb retains in-frame clones only, with some absent. The repertoire holds over 50,000 clones, around three quarters seen once, with roughly 1.5% in the top ten. Specimen: memory CD4+ T cells from blood. These receptors were taken from an adult in good health and CMV-seronegative. Each CDR3 is given with its conserved first and last residue. The D gene is left open where the match is weak. Clone size is stated in some rows and not others, as once, few, many or a class when expanded.

TRBV28,TRBJ2-7,few,TRBD2,CATIAGVRNEQYF,TGTGCCACCATAGCGGGAGTGAGGAACGAGCAGTACTTC
TRBV29-1,TRBJ2-7,.,TRBD1,CSVTLQGAVAYEQYF,TGCAGCGTGACCTTACAGGGGGCCGTTGCCTACGAGCAGTACTTC
TRBV5-4,TRBJ2-3,.,TRBD2,CASSLETSGGEYF,TGTGCCAGCAGCTTGGAGACTAGCGGGGGAGAGTATTTT
TRBV28,TRBJ1-1,once,.,CASSFSPTTEAFF,TGTGCCAGCAGTTTCTCCCCGACAACTGAAGCTTTCTTT
TRBV5-3,TRBJ2-7,.,TRBD1,CARTGQGYYEQYF,TGTGCCAGAACTGGACAGGGGTACTACGAGCAGTACTTC
TRBV7-6,TRBJ1-1,.,.,CASSNSVDTEAFF,TGTGCCAGCAGCAACTCCGTGGACACTGAAGCTTTCTTT
TRBV20-1,TRBJ1-1,.,.,CSARRIGEAFF,TGCAGTGCTCGCAGGATCGGCGAAGCTTTCTTT
TRBV7-2,TRBJ1-4,.,.,CASSLVGGRGEKLFF,TGTGCCAGCAGCTTAGTCGGGGGAAGGGGGGAAAAACTGTTTTTT
TRBV5-6,TRBJ2-2,.,.,CASSLVGQPFTGELFF,TGTGCCAGCAGCTTGGTAGGACAGCCTTTCACCGGGGAGCTGTTTTTT
TRBV28,TRBJ2-6,.,.,CASSLDPGGVGANVLTF,TGTGCCAGCAGTTTAGACCCAGGGGGGGTAGGGGCCAACGTCCTGACTTTC
TRBV9,TRBJ2-2,.,.,CASSAGHTTGELFF,TGTGCCAGCAGCGCTGGACACACCACCGGGGAGCTGTTTTTT
TRBV6-1,TRBJ1-3,.,TRBD1,CASRLSGGSGNTIYF,TGTGCCAGCAGGCTTTCAGGGGGCTCTGGAAACACCATATATTTT
TRBV5-4,TRBJ2-1,.,.,CASSLPRQGYNEQFF,TGTGCCAGCAGCTTGCCCCGGCAGGGCTACAATGAGCAGTTCTTC
TRBV30,TRBJ2-3,.,.,CAWSQGGLTTDTQYF,TGTGCCTGGAGTCAGGGCGGACTTACCACAGATACGCAGTATTTT
TRBV7-2,TRBJ1-1,once,TRBD1,CASSLAVLLGQQNTEAFF,TGTGCCAGCAGCTTAGCGGTACTGTTGGGACAGCAGAACACTGAAGCTTTCTTT
TRBV7-2,TRBJ1-2,few,.,CASSSPTANYGYTF,TGTGCCAGCAGCTCGCCGACGGCTAACTATGGCTACACCTTC
TRBV7-2,TRBJ1-5,.,.,CASSSRGMNQPQHF,TGTGCCAGCAGCTCGAGGGGTATGAATCAGCCCCAGCATTTT
TRBV2,TRBJ2-7,few,TRBD1,CASSRRTGVYPEQYF,TGTGCCAGCTCACGAAGGACAGGGGTTTATCCCGAGCAGTACTTC
TRBV10-3,TRBJ2-2,.,.,CAIGVGGLGTGELFF,TGTGCCATCGGAGTGGGGGGGCTGGGCACCGGGGAGCTGTTTTTT
TRBV18,TRBJ2-3,.,TRBD1,CASFDRASTDTQYF,TGTGCCAGTTTCGACAGGGCCAGCACAGATACGCAGTATTTT
TRBV5-4,TRBJ2-2,.,TRBD2,CASSSTGREYTGELFF,TGTGCCAGCAGCTCGACCGGGCGGGAGTACACCGGGGAGCTGTTTTTT
TRBV7-6,TRBJ2-3,.,.,CASSLGLGPDTQYF,TGTGCCAGCAGCTTAGGGTTGGGGCCAGATACGCAGTATTTT
TRBV5-6,TRBJ1-1,.,.,CASSLGAVDTEAFF,TGTGCCAGCAGCTTGGGGGCAGTTGACACTGAAGCTTTCTTT
TRBV10-1,TRBJ2-6,.,.,CASTNSGANVLTF,TGCGCCAGTACTAACTCTGGGGCCAACGTCCTGACTTTC
TRBV15,TRBJ1-3,.,.,CATSVLGQNSGNTIYF,TGTGCCACCAGCGTTCTAGGACAGAACTCTGGAAACACCATATATTTT
TRBV7-9,TRBJ2-5,.,TRBD2,CASSPRLAGGQETQYF,TGTGCCAGCAGCCCAAGACTAGCGGGGGGGCAAGAGACCCAGTACTTC
TRBV5-1,TRBJ2-1,.,.,CASSRESIDNEQFF,TGCGCCAGCAGCCGGGAGAGTATTGACAATGAGCAGTTCTTC
TRBV23-1,TRBJ1-5,.,TRBD1,CGQGRGPPSNQPQHF,TGCGGACAGGGCAGGGGGCCACCTAGCAATCAGCCCCAGCATTTT
TRBV23-1,TRBJ2-7,.,.,CASSLSGHRYEQYF,TGCGCCAGCAGTCTTTCGGGACACCGCTACGAGCAGTACTTC
TRBV9,TRBJ1-4,once,TRBD1,CASSATGTGSEKLFF,TGTGCCAGCAGCGCCACCGGGACAGGGAGTGAAAAACTGTTTTTT
TRBV7-6,TRBJ1-5,.,.,CASSWEGQPQHF,TGTGCCAGCAGCTGGGAAGGTCAGCCCCAGCATTTT